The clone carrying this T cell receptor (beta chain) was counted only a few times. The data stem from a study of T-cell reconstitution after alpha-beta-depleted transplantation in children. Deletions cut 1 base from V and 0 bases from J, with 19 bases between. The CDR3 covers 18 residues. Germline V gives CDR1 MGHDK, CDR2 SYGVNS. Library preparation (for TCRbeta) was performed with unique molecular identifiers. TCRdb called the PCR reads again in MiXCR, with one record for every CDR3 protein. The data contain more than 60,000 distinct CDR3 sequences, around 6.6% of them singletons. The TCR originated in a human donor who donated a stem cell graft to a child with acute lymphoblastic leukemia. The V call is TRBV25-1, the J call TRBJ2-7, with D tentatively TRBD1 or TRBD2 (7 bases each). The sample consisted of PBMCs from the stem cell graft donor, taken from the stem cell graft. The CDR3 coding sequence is TGTGCCAGCAGTGAATCGGGGGCGGGGGCAGGGGGCTCCTACGAGCAGTACTTC. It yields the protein CASSESGAGAGGSYEQYF.